These 5 T cell receptor beta chains came from one sample sequenced in a study of blood T cell repertoires in COVID-19. Assay: immunoSEQ multiplex PCR; the TCRdb copy retains only in-frame clones and omits some. The profile shows 150,000 to 200,000 clones, about 88% of them singletons. Sequencing used peripheral blood. These receptor sequences come from a woman in her twenties or thirties with active or convalescent COVID-19.

This clone has a handful of counts. The chain carries TRBV5-1 and TRBJ1-4; D perhaps matches TRBD1 (6 bases). V was trimmed by 2 bases and J by 11 bases, leaving 16 bases between them. This CDR3 spans 14 amino acids. Germline values: CDR1 SGHRS, CDR2 YFSETQ. The CDR3 sequence is CASSLGTPGDKLFF. CDR3 in DNA: TGCGCCAGCAGCTTAGGGACCCCAGGGGATAAACTGTTTTTT.

The CDR3 is CASSPTGLNTEAFF. Here the CDR3 DNA reads TGTGCCAGCTCACCGACAGGGTTAAATACTGAAGCTTTCTTT. The gene calls are TRBV18 and TRBJ1-1, with TRBD1 identical over 7 bases. Germline V gives CDR1 KGHSH, CDR2 LQKENI. V lost 3 bases, J lost 5 bases, and 6 bases stayed unmatched. The CDR3 totals 14 residues. The variable domain in full, completed from reference TRBV18 and TRBJ1-1, reads NAGVMQNPRHLVRRRGQEARLRCSPMKGHSHVYWYRQLPEEGLKFMVYLQKENIIDESGMPKERFSAEFPKEGPSILRIQQVVRGDSAAYFCASSPTGLNTEAFFGQGTRLTVV.

This chain connects TRBV28 to TRBJ1-1; TRBD1 is a possible D gene (5 bases). The CDR3 covers 13 residues. Trimming took 3 bases from V and 6 from J, leaving 11 bases between them. From germline, CDR1 is MDHEN and CDR2 SYDVKM. In DNA form, the CDR3 reads TGTGCCAGCAGTTTCAGGAGGGGTGCTGAAGCTTTCTTT. Translation: CASSFRRGAEAFF.

With respect to this clone: Other DNA sequences in the same sample also yield this CDR3. The chain carries TRBV18 and TRBJ1-1, with D unclear. Trimming shortened V by 2 bases and J by 7 bases, and 11 bases separated the two germline ends. The CDR3 contains 13 residues. CDR1 is KGHSH, CDR2 LQKENI, per germline. The DNA of the CDR3 is TGTGCCAGCTCACCAAGTGACACCCGTGAAGCTTTCTTT. It is translated as CASSPSDTREAFF.

The chain joins TRBV4-1 to TRBJ2-1; 7 bases are a match to TRBD2. Germline V CDR1 and CDR2: MGHRA, YSYEKL. CDR3 length: 18 residues. V lost 3 bases to trimming and J lost 0 bases; unmatched junction nucleotides: 11. CDR3 DNA sequence: TGCGCCAGCAGCCAGCCTACTAGCGCAAGAGACTCCTACAATGAGCAGTTCTTC. Protein sequence: CASSQPTSARDSYNEQFF.